This T cell receptor beta chain was recovered during a study of metastatic and nonmetastatic thyroid tumors. About the study: Where malignant and benign thyroid patients were concerned, repertoires were compared across blood and tumor or nodule tissue.

The CDR3 runs to 13 residues. V lost 8 bases to trimming and J lost 7 bases, with 21 bases between them. Germline assignment: CDR1 DFQATT and CDR2 SNEGSKA (reference sequence). Ahead of thyroid surgery, no patient had received treatment of any kind. TCRdb ran MiXCR on the PCR reads. The profile shows tens of thousands of clones, 25% to 30% of them singletons. The V call is TRBV20-1, the J call TRBJ2-7, with D uncertain. This sequence was found in a male donor with papillary thyroid cancer or a benign thyroid nodule (not recorded which). Some clones in this sample may be carry-over from other donors' samples. What was sequenced was blood. This CDR3 is CSHKARSSHEQYF. The CDR3, as DNA: TGCAGTCATAAGGCCAGGAGCTCCCATGAGCAGTACTTC.